Listed below are T cell receptor beta chains from one sample, sequenced in a study of memory CD4+ T cells and cytomegalovirus serostatus. The assay was immunoSEQ multiplex PCR, and TCRdb's table has in-frame clones only and misses some. The sample consists of about 31,000 clones, about 75% of them appearing once. The sample comprised memory CD4+ T cells from blood. These receptors were obtained from an adult in good health and CMV-seronegative. Some clones in this sample may be carry-over from other donors' samples. The CDR3 runs from the conserved cysteine through the conserved F or W. A D gene is named only where the DNA matches it firmly. Expanded clones are given a class, and other clones once, few, many or no size at all.

v_call: TRBV25-1
j_call: TRBJ1-2
d_call: NA
clone_size: NA
cdr3_nt: TGTGCCAGCAGTGAATACGGGGGCGGGACTAACTATGGCTACACCTTC
cdr3_aa: CASSEYGGGTNYGYTF

v_call: TRBV5-6
j_call: TRBJ2-2
d_call: TRBD1
clone_size: once
cdr3_nt: TGTGCCAGCAGCTTGGGGACAGGGCTCTCCGGGGAGCTGTTTTTT
cdr3_aa: CASSLGTGLSGELFF

v_call: TRBV28
j_call: TRBJ2-3
d_call: NA
clone_size: NA
cdr3_nt: TGTGCCAGCAGTTTTCCGGGGGGCGGGGCAGATACGCAGTATTTT
cdr3_aa: CASSFPGGGADTQYF

v_call: TRBV2
j_call: TRBJ1-2
d_call: NA
clone_size: NA
cdr3_nt: TGTGCCAGCAGTGAAGGGGGGTTGAACTATGGCTACACCTTC
cdr3_aa: CASSEGGLNYGYTF

v_call: TRBV6-6
j_call: TRBJ2-7
d_call: NA
clone_size: NA
cdr3_nt: TGTGCCAGCAGTTACGGGAATCCGGGGGCTTACTACGAGCAGTACTTC
cdr3_aa: CASSYGNPGAYYEQYF

v_call: TRBV7-2
j_call: TRBJ2-2
d_call: NA
clone_size: NA
cdr3_nt: TGTGCCAGCAGCTCGGCCAGGGGTTACGGGGAGCTGTTTTTT
cdr3_aa: CASSSARGYGELFF

v_call: TRBV19
j_call: TRBJ2-7
d_call: NA
clone_size: few
cdr3_nt: TGTGCCAGTAGTAGACTCGACAGAGGGGGTTACGAGCAGTACTTC
cdr3_aa: CASSRLDRGGYEQYF

v_call: TRBV6-6
j_call: TRBJ2-7
d_call: NA
clone_size: NA
cdr3_nt: TGTGCCAGCAGTCGGGACGCCTCCTACGAGCAGTACTTC
cdr3_aa: CASSRDASYEQYF

v_call: TRBV5-4
j_call: TRBJ2-4
d_call: TRBD1
clone_size: NA
cdr3_nt: TGTGCCAGCAGCTTGATAGGACAGGGCAAAAACATTCAGTACTTC
cdr3_aa: CASSLIGQGKNIQYF

v_call: TRBV5-8
j_call: TRBJ2-1
d_call: TRBD1
clone_size: NA
cdr3_nt: TGTGCCAGCAGCCAGGGACAGGGATCCTACAATGAGCAGTTCTTC
cdr3_aa: CASSQGQGSYNEQFF

v_call: TRBV7-2
j_call: TRBJ1-5
d_call: NA
clone_size: few
cdr3_nt: TGTGCCAGCAGCCAAGGGAGCAATCAGCCCCAGCATTTT
cdr3_aa: CASSQGSNQPQHF

v_call: TRBV6-6
j_call: TRBJ2-3
d_call: TRBD2
clone_size: NA
cdr3_nt: TGTGCCAGCAGTTACGGCGCTAGCGGATCCCTAGATACGCAGTATTTT
cdr3_aa: CASSYGASGSLDTQYF

v_call: TRBV27
j_call: TRBJ1-3
d_call: NA
clone_size: NA
cdr3_nt: TGTGCCAGCAGGCCATCCGGCGGAAACACCATATATTTT
cdr3_aa: CASRPSGGNTIYF

v_call: TRBV9
j_call: TRBJ1-1
d_call: NA
clone_size: NA
cdr3_nt: TGTGCCAGCAGCTCAAGATTGAACACTGAAGCTTTCTTT
cdr3_aa: CASSSRLNTEAFF

v_call: TRBV30
j_call: TRBJ1-2
d_call: NA
clone_size: NA
cdr3_nt: TGTGCCTGGAGTGTAATGGGGCCGGATGGCTACACCTTC
cdr3_aa: CAWSVMGPDGYTF

v_call: TRBV5-6
j_call: TRBJ1-1
d_call: NA
clone_size: NA
cdr3_nt: TGTGCCAGCAGCCGAACGGGGACCCGGGGGACTGAAGCTTTCTTT
cdr3_aa: CASSRTGTRGTEAFF

v_call: TRBV7-2
j_call: TRBJ1-3
d_call: NA
clone_size: NA
cdr3_nt: TGTGCCAGCAGCTTAGTAGGGCCGGCCTCTGGAAACACCATATATTTT
cdr3_aa: CASSLVGPASGNTIYF

v_call: TRBV5-1
j_call: TRBJ1-1
d_call: TRBD1
clone_size: NA
cdr3_nt: TGCGCCAGCAGCTTGGCCAGGCAGGGGGCAATGCGGTACACTGAAGCTTTCTTT
cdr3_aa: CASSLARQGAMRYTEAFF

v_call: TRBV18
j_call: TRBJ1-1
d_call: NA
clone_size: NA
cdr3_nt: TGTGCCAGCTCACCCACTGGCCAGACCATAGAAGCTTTCTTT
cdr3_aa: CASSPTGQTIEAFF

v_call: TRBV19
j_call: TRBJ1-2
d_call: NA
clone_size: NA
cdr3_nt: TGTGCCAGTAGTAACCGGAATAACTATGGCTACACCTTC
cdr3_aa: CASSNRNNYGYTF

v_call: TRBV10-2
j_call: TRBJ2-3
d_call: TRBD2
clone_size: NA
cdr3_nt: TGCGCCAGCAGTGACCTAGCGGGGGGCTCCCCAGATACGCAGTATTTT
cdr3_aa: CASSDLAGGSPDTQYF

v_call: TRBV2
j_call: TRBJ2-3
d_call: TRBD2
clone_size: NA
cdr3_nt: TGTGCCAGCAGTTTGGTTAGCGGGGGGACAGATACGCAGTATTTT
cdr3_aa: CASSLVSGGTDTQYF

v_call: TRBV5-8
j_call: TRBJ2-7
d_call: NA
clone_size: NA
cdr3_nt: TGTGCCAGCAGCTTGGGGCAGGGGATGACCTACGAGCAGTACTTC
cdr3_aa: CASSLGQGMTYEQYF

v_call: TRBV28
j_call: TRBJ2-3
d_call: TRBD2
clone_size: NA
cdr3_nt: TGTGCCAGCAGTTTGTTAGCGGGGGGGCCGAGTGAAGCAGATACGCAGTATTTT
cdr3_aa: CASSLLAGGPSEADTQYF

v_call: TRBV30
j_call: TRBJ1-3
d_call: NA
clone_size: few
cdr3_nt: TGTGCCTGGACCCGACAGTACTCTGGAAACACCATATATTTT
cdr3_aa: CAWTRQYSGNTIYF

v_call: TRBV30
j_call: TRBJ2-5
d_call: NA
clone_size: NA
cdr3_nt: TGTGCCTGGAGACTAGGAGGGAAAGAGACCCAGTACTTC
cdr3_aa: CAWRLGGKETQYF

v_call: TRBV4-1
j_call: TRBJ2-3
d_call: NA
clone_size: few
cdr3_nt: TGCGCCAGCAGGCTAATCACCGGGGATACGCAGTATTTT
cdr3_aa: CASRLITGDTQYF

v_call: TRBV30
j_call: TRBJ1-1
d_call: TRBD1
clone_size: NA
cdr3_nt: TGTGCCTGGAGTTCCTCCGGGACAGGGGAAGCTTTCTTT
cdr3_aa: CAWSSSGTGEAFF

v_call: TRBV7-9
j_call: TRBJ1-2
d_call: TRBD1
clone_size: NA
cdr3_nt: TGTGCCAGCAGCTTAGTCGGCCAGGGGGCCGGGGGCTACACCTTC
cdr3_aa: CASSLVGQGAGGYTF

v_call: TRBV11-2
j_call: TRBJ2-5
d_call: NA
clone_size: once
cdr3_nt: TGTGCCAGCAGCCAAGGACAGCCCCAAGAGACCCAGTACTTC
cdr3_aa: CASSQGQPQETQYF

v_call: TRBV5-1
j_call: TRBJ1-2
d_call: NA
clone_size: few
cdr3_nt: TGCGCCAGCAGCTTATCCGGGCCCCCCGGCTATGGCTACACCTTC
cdr3_aa: CASSLSGPPGYGYTF

v_call: TRBV7-9
j_call: TRBJ1-6
d_call: TRBD1
clone_size: few
cdr3_nt: TGTGCCAGCAGCTTGGGGGACAGGGGGCAGCCACCCCTCCACTTT
cdr3_aa: CASSLGDRGQPPLHF

v_call: TRBV19
j_call: TRBJ1-1
d_call: TRBD1
clone_size: NA
cdr3_nt: TGTGCCAGTAGTACCGGGACAGCGAACACTGAAGCTTTCTTT
cdr3_aa: CASSTGTANTEAFF

v_call: TRBV18
j_call: TRBJ1-3
d_call: NA
clone_size: NA
cdr3_nt: TGTGCCAGCTCTTTCCAGAAAGGGGATGGAAACACCATATATTTT
cdr3_aa: CASSFQKGDGNTIYF

v_call: TRBV25-1
j_call: TRBJ1-1
d_call: NA
clone_size: medium-sized
cdr3_nt: TGTGCCAGCAGTGTCGGAGTGAACACTGAAGCTTTCTTT
cdr3_aa: CASSVGVNTEAFF

v_call: TRBV9
j_call: TRBJ2-5
d_call: NA
clone_size: NA
cdr3_nt: TGTGCCAGCAGCGTCGGATTCCAAGAGACCCAGTACTTC
cdr3_aa: CASSVGFQETQYF

v_call: TRBV4-2
j_call: TRBJ2-3
d_call: NA
clone_size: NA
cdr3_nt: TGTGCCAGCAGCCAAGGCCGGTACCTACCCCAAGATACGCAGTATTTT
cdr3_aa: CASSQGRYLPQDTQYF

v_call: TRBV2
j_call: TRBJ1-4
d_call: NA
clone_size: NA
cdr3_nt: TGTGCCAGCAGTGTCCTCCTGGGGACTAATGAAAAACTGTTTTTT
cdr3_aa: CASSVLLGTNEKLFF

v_call: TRBV5-1
j_call: TRBJ2-1
d_call: NA
clone_size: NA
cdr3_nt: TGCGCCAGCAGCTTGGTAGCGTCGGATAGTTACAATGAGCAGTTCTTC
cdr3_aa: CASSLVASDSYNEQFF

v_call: TRBV30
j_call: TRBJ1-2
d_call: NA
clone_size: few
cdr3_nt: TGTGCCTGGAGTGACCGGGACATCTTTTCGCGTGGCTACACCTTC
cdr3_aa: CAWSDRDIFSRGYTF

v_call: TRBV6-1
j_call: TRBJ1-1
d_call: NA
clone_size: once
cdr3_nt: TGTGCCAGCACCTTTGCAGGGGCCCGGCGGACTGAAGCTTTCTTT
cdr3_aa: CASTFAGARRTEAFF

v_call: TRBV6-5
j_call: TRBJ1-4
d_call: TRBD1
clone_size: once
cdr3_nt: TGTGCCAGCAGGCCGACAGGGGTTCGAGAAAAACTGTTTTTT
cdr3_aa: CASRPTGVREKLFF

v_call: TRBV29-1
j_call: TRBJ2-1
d_call: TRBD1
clone_size: NA
cdr3_nt: TGCAGCGTAAAGGGGGCGCGTTACAATGAGCAGTTCTTC
cdr3_aa: CSVKGARYNEQFF

v_call: TRBV6-6
j_call: TRBJ2-3
d_call: NA
clone_size: NA
cdr3_nt: TGTGCCAGCAGTCCAGTACTCGAGAATACGCAGTATTTT
cdr3_aa: CASSPVLENTQYF

v_call: TRBV4-2
j_call: TRBJ1-2
d_call: NA
clone_size: NA
cdr3_nt: TGTGCCAGCAGCCAAATCCCGGACATGGGGGGCTACACCTTC
cdr3_aa: CASSQIPDMGGYTF

v_call: TRBV5-1
j_call: TRBJ1-1
d_call: NA
clone_size: NA
cdr3_nt: TGCGCCAGCAGCCCGAGCGGGTCGAACACTGAAGCTTTCTTT
cdr3_aa: CASSPSGSNTEAFF

v_call: TRBV7-8
j_call: TRBJ1-1
d_call: TRBD1
clone_size: NA
cdr3_nt: TGTGCCAGCAGCGATCCGGGACAGGGGGCGAACACTGAAGCTTTCTTT
cdr3_aa: CASSDPGQGANTEAFF

v_call: TRBV6-1
j_call: TRBJ2-5
d_call: NA
clone_size: NA
cdr3_nt: TGTGCCAGCAGTCCTCAAACGGGGGAACAAGAGACCCAGTACTTC
cdr3_aa: CASSPQTGEQETQYF

v_call: TRBV9
j_call: TRBJ1-4
d_call: TRBD1
clone_size: NA
cdr3_nt: TGTGCCAGCAGCGCGGGGACAGGAGCAACTAATGAAAAACTGTTTTTT
cdr3_aa: CASSAGTGATNEKLFF

v_call: TRBV10-3
j_call: TRBJ2-7
d_call: NA
clone_size: NA
cdr3_nt: TGTGCCATCGCCAACCAGGGGATCAGGGACGAGCAGTACTTC
cdr3_aa: CAIANQGIRDEQYF

v_call: TRBV14
j_call: TRBJ2-7
d_call: NA
clone_size: few
cdr3_nt: TGTGCCAGCAGCCAAGACCAATACCGGGGGCCCCTCTCCTACGAGCAGTACTTC
cdr3_aa: CASSQDQYRGPLSYEQYF

v_call: TRBV4-2
j_call: TRBJ2-2
d_call: TRBD1
clone_size: NA
cdr3_nt: TGTGCCAGCAGCCACGACAGGGCGGGCACCGGGGAGCTGTTTTTT
cdr3_aa: CASSHDRAGTGELFF

v_call: TRBV4-3
j_call: TRBJ1-1
d_call: NA
clone_size: NA
cdr3_nt: TGCGCCAGCAGCCTGCATCCTACGAACACTGAAGCTTTCTTT
cdr3_aa: CASSLHPTNTEAFF